This TCR beta chain stems from a study of coeliac disease (dated by TCRdb to 2022 to 2024). Regarding the complete study: Because high-resolution HLA typing was not available, biased TRBV7-2 usage was queried as a proof of principle. The study was aimed at characterising TR repertoires of small intestinal T cells in active, refractory type I and gluten-free-diet-treated coeliac disease. TRB sequencing was successfully performed on samples from around 27 subjects, among which under 25 paired bulk unsorted intraepithelial and lamina propria cell samples were included. A total of some 30 patients were included in the full study, of whom some 22 had serologically confirmed coeliac disease and 8 were controls with non-small intestinal disorders. Next-generation sequencing of rearranged TRB and TRG CDR3 regions was applied to small intestinal lymphocyte fractions from coeliac and non-coeliac patients.

Cells were frozen in aliquots of a few hundred thousand in DMSO/FBS in liquid nitrogen, and a single aliquot from each fraction was used for sequencing. All 30 patients in the study underwent endoscopy and small intestinal biopsy. To release intraepithelial cells, biopsies were stirred for one hour at 37 degrees C in RPMI with EGTA, MgCl2 and 1% FBS. The Qiagen DNeasy blood extraction kit was used to extract genomic DNA from the frozen unsorted cell fractions. The CDR3 covers 16 residues, taking in both the cysteine and the phenylalanine. This entry keeps only the CDR3 DNA: 48 bases, framed from base 1. CDR1 LNHDA and CDR2 SQIVND are derived from the germline V gene (reference sequence). Trimming removed 3 bases from V and 0 bases from J, leaving 9 bases between the germline ends. Study-wide conclusions, independent of this receptor: TRB repertoires were largely private; most amino acid sequences were unique to one sample, and V-gene usage did not differ significantly by disease group. The approach was considered by the authors to be unsuitable for unbiased detection of gliadin-specific T cells, as gliadin-specific T cells are scarce and rarely shared between patients. High-purity fractions were not obtained when intraepithelial cells were separated from lamina propria cells, so cross-contamination between compartments was possible. Active coeliac intraepithelial and lamina propria samples had lower TRB and TRG repertoire clonality than controls, suggesting that diverse T cells were recruited.

This clone showed up just a few times. Its antigen is unknown. No clone much larger than this one lies a single base away; base qualities are absent. Library generation was performed with the immunoSEQ multiplex PCR assay. The TR loci were subjected to amplification by multiplexed PCR, for which V gene segments served as targets of the forward primers and J gene segments as targets of the reverse primers. The amplified CDR3 regions were sequenced using the Illumina HiSeq System. In the paper's pipeline: Closely related reads were merged with a nearest-neighbour algorithm so that PCR and sequencing errors were removed and data were collapsed into unique sequences. Two measures summarised the repertoires: clonality, and T cell density, defined as TR molecules per amount of genomic DNA input. Public TRs were defined as CDR3 amino acid sequences in at least 80% of unsorted samples, then tested for differential abundance between coeliac and control samples. Differences in clonality and density between disease groups were tested by Kruskal-Wallis tests, followed by Dunn post-tests. TCRdb limited this immuneACCESS table to in-frame rearrangements with V and J called. A share of clones is missing; checked studies link under half to unresolved V genes, and the rest is unexplained. V, J and clone size are taken as reported in that table, and D and trimming were inferred from the DNA itself. The sample profile shows about 1,300 clones; 50% to 70% of them were found once. The top ten constitute roughly 22% of the sample.

The sample consisted of intraepithelial lymphocytes from the gut. This specimen's cell subset or site label, interpreted: intraepithelial cell (IEC) fraction of small intestinal biopsy. This TCR derives from a man between 65 and 85 years old without celiac disease. The chain joins TRBV19 to TRBJ2-6; TRBD1 might be the D gene, on 6 matching bases. The CDR3 protein is CASSIIQGSGANVLTF. The nucleotide sequence is TGTGCCAGTAGTATTATACAGGGCTCTGGGGCCAACGTCCTGACTTTC.